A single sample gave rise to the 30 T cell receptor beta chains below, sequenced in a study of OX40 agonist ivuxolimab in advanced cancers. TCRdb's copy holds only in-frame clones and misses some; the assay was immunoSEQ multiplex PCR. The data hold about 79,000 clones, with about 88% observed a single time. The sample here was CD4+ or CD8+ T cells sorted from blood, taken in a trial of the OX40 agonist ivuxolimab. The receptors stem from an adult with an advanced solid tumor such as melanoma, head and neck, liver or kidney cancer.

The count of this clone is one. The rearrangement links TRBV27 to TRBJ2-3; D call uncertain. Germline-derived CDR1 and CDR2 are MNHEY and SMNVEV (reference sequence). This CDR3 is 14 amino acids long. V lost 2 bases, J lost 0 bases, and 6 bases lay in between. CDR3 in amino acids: CASSLMSSTDTQYF. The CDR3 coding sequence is TGTGCCAGCAGTTTAATGTCTAGCACAGATACGCAGTATTTT.

CDR3 DNA: TGTGCCAGCAGTTACTCGTCCCCAACAGAGACCCAGTACTTC. As protein: CASSYSSPTETQYF. The rearrangement joins TRBV6-6 to TRBJ2-5; D gene ambiguous. Trimming took off 0 bases at V and 4 bases at J, with 9 bases between the two ends. The CDR3 consists of 14 residues. In germline, CDR1 is MNHNY, CDR2 SVGAGI (reference sequence).

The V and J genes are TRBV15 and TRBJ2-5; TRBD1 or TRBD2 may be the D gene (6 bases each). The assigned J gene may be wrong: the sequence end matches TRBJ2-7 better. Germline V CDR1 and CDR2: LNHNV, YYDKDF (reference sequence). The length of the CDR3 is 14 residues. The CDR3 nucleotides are TGTGCCACCAGCAGAGGTTGGGGGGCGGGCGAGCAGTACTTC. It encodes CATSRGWGAGEQYF.

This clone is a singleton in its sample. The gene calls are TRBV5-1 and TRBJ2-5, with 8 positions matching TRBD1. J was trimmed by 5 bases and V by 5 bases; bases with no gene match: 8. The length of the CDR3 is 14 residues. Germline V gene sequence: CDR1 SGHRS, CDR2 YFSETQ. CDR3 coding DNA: TGCGCCAGCAGGCCAGGGGGCATCCGGGAGACCCAGTACTTC. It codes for CASRPGGIRETQYF.

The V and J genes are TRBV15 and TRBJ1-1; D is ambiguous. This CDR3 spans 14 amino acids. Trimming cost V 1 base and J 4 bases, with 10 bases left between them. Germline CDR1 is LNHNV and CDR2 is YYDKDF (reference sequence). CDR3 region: CATSRGRTATEAFF. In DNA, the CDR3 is TGTGCCACCAGCAGAGGCCGAACAGCCACTGAAGCTTTCTTT.

The CDR3 nucleotides are TGTGCCAGCAGCTCTGGACAGGTTCGCTCTGGGGCCAACGTCCTGACTTTC. Its translation: CASSSGQVRSGANVLTF. The chain recombines TRBV5-4 with TRBJ2-6, with TRBD1 matching 7 bases. V shed 3 bases, J shed 0 bases, and the junction held 6 bases outside the gene matches. Germline assignment: CDR1 SGHNT and CDR2 YYREEE (reference sequence). The CDR3 totals 17 residues.

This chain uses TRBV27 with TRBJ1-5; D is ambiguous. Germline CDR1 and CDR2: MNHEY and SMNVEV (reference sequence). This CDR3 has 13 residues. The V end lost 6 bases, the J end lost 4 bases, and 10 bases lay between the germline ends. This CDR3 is CASSQSGNQPQHF. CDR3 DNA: TGTGCCAGCAGCCAGTCGGGGAATCAGCCCCAGCATTTT.

CDR3 coding DNA: TGTGCCAGCAGTTACCTCAACCAGGGGGAGACCCAGTACTTC. Encoded protein: CASSYLNQGETQYF. The chain joins TRBV6-5 to TRBJ2-5; D may be TRBD1 (6 bases). Germline CDR1 is MNHEY and CDR2 is SVGAGI. Trimming cost V 2 bases and J 5 bases, with 12 bases left between them. CDR3 length: 14 amino acids.

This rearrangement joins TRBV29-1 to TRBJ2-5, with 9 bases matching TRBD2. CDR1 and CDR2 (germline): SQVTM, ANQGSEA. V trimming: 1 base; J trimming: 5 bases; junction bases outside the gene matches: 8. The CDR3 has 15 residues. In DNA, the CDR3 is TGCAGCGTTGAAGTGGCGACTAGCGGTGGGGAGACCCAGTACTTC. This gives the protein CSVEVATSGGETQYF. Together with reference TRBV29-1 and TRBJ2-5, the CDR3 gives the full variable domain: SAVISQKPSRDICQRGTSLTIQCQVDSQVTMMFWYRQQPGQSLTLIATANQGSEATYESGFVIDKFPISRPNLTFSTLTVSNMSPEDSSIYLCSVEVATSGGETQYFGPGTRLLVL.

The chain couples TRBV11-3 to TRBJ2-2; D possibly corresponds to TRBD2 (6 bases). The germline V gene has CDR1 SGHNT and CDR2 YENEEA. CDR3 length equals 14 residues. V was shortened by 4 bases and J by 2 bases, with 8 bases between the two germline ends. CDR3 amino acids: CASSYGGNTGELFF. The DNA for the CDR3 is TGTGCCAGCAGCTACGGGGGAAACACCGGGGAGCTGTTTTTT.

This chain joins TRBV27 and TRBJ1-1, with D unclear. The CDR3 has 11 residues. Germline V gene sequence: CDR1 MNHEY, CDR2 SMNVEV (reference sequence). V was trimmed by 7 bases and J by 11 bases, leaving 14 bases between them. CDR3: CASTGLGSAFF. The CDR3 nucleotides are TGTGCCAGCACTGGGCTGGGATCTGCTTTCTTT.

The CDR3 nucleotides read TGTGCCAGCAACGGACAGGGTAGGGATAACTATGGCTACACCTTC. Translating gives CASNGQGRDNYGYTF. This chain uses TRBV28 with TRBJ1-2; 8 bases line up with TRBD1. This CDR3 contains 15 residues. Trimming removed 7 bases from V and 1 base from J; junction bases left unmatched: 8. Germline CDR1 MDHEN, CDR2 SYDVKM.

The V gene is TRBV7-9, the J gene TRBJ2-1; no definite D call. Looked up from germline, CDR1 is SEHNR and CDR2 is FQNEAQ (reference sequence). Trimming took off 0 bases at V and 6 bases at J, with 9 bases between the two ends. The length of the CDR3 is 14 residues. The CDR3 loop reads CASSLAFSGNEQFF. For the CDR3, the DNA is TGTGCCAGCAGCTTAGCCTTCTCTGGCAATGAGCAGTTCTTC.

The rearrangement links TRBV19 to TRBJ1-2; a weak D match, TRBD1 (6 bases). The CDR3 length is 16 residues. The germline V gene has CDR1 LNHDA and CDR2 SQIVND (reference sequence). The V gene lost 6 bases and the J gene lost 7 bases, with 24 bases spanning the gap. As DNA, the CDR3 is TGTGCCAGTAGGCGAAACACAGGGCTCCACCCCGGTGGCTACACCTTC. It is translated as CASRRNTGLHPGGYTF. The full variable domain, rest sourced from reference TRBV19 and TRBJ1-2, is DGGITQSPKYLFRKEGQNVTLSCEQNLNHDAMYWYRQDPGQGLRLIYYSQIVNDFQKGDIAEGYSVSREKKESFPLTVTSAQKNPTAFYLCASRRNTGLHPGGYTFGSGTRLTVV.

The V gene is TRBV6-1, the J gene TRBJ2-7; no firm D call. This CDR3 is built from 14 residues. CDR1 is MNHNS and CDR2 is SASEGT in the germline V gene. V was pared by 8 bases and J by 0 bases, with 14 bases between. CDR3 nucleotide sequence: TGTGCCAGCCAGTCGGGTGGGATCTCCTACGAGCAGTACTTC. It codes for CASQSGGISYEQYF.

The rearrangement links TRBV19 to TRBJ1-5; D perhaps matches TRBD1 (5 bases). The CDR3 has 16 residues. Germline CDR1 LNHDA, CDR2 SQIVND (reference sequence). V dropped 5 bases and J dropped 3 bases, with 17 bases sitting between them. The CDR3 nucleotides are TGTGCCAGTAGTGCCCGGGACGGACTTCCCAATCAGCCCCAGCATTTT. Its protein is CASSARDGLPNQPQHF.

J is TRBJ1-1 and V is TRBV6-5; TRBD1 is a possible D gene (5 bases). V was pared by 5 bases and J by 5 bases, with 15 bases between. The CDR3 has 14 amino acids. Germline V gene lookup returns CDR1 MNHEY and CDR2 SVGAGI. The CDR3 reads CASSGSGAGTEAFF. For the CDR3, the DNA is TGTGCCAGCAGTGGAAGTGGGGCAGGGACTGAAGCTTTCTTT.

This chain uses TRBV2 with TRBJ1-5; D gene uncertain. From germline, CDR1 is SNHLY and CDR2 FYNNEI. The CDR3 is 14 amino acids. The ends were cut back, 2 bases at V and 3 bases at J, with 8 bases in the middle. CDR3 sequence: CASSEPLSNQPQHF. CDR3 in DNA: TGTGCCAGCAGTGAACCCTTATCCAATCAGCCCCAGCATTTT.

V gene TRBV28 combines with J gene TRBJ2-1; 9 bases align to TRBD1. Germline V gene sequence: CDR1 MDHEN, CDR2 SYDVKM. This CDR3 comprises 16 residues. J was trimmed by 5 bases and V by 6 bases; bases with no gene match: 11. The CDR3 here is CASSTQDRGNHNEQFF. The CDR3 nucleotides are TGTGCCAGCAGCACCCAGGACAGGGGAAACCACAATGAGCAGTTCTTC.

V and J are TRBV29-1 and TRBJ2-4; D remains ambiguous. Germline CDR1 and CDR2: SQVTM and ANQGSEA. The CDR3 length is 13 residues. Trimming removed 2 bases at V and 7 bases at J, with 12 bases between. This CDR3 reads CSVETFQENIQYF. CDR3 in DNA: TGCAGCGTTGAAACGTTCCAGGAGAACATTCAGTACTTC.

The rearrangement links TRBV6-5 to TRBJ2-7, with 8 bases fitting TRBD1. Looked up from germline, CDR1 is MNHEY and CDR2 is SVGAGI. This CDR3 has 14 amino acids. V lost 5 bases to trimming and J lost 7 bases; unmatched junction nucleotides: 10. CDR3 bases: TGTGCCAGCAGTAAAGACAGGGGAGCTCGGGAGCAGTACTTC. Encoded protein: CASSKDRGAREQYF.

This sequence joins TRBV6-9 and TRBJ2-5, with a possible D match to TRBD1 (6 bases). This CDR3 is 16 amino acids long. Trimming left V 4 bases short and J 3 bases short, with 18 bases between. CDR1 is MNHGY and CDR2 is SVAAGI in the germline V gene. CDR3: CASSSKRPGAKETQYF. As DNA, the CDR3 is TGTGCCAGCAGTTCTAAACGCCCAGGGGCTAAAGAGACCCAGTACTTC.

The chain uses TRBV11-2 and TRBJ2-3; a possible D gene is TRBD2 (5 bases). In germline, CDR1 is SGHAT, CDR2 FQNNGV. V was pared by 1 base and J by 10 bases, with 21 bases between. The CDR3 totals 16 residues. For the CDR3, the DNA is TGTGCCAGCAGCTTAGGGTTGAGTGTGGACGGGGTGGCGCAGTATTTT. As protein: CASSLGLSVDGVAQYF.

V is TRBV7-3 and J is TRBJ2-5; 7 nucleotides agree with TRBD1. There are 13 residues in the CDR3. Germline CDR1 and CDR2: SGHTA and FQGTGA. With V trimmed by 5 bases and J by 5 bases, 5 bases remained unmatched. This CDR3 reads CASSPTGWETQYF. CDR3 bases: TGTGCCAGCAGCCCGACAGGGTGGGAGACCCAGTACTTC.

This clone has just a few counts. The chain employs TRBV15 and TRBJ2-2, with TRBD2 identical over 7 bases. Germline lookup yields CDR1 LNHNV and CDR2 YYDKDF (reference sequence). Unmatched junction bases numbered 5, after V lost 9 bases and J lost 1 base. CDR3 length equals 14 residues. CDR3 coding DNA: TGTGCCACACGTCCGGGGGGGAACACCGGGGAGCTGTTTTTT. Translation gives CATRPGGNTGELFF.

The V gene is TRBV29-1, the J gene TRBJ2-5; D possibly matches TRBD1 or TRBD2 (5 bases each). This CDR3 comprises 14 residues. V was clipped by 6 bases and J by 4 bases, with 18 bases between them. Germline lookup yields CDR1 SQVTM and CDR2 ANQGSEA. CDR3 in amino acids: CSVGVGAPRETQYF. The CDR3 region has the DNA TGCAGCGTGGGGGTCGGGGCCCCCAGAGAGACCCAGTACTTC.

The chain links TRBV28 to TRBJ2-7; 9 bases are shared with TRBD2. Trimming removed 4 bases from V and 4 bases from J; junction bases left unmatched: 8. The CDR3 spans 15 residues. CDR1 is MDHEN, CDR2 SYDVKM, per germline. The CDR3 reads CASSSPWRGGYEQYF. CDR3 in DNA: TGTGCCAGCAGTTCCCCATGGCGGGGGGGGTACGAGCAGTACTTC.

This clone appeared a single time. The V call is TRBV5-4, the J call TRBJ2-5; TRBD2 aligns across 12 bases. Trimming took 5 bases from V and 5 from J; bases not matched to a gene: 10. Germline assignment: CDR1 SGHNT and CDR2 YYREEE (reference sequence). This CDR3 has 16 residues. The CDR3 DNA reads TGTGCCAGCAGGCCAACCCTAGCGGGAGGGCTTGAGACCCAGTACTTC. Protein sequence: CASRPTLAGGLETQYF.

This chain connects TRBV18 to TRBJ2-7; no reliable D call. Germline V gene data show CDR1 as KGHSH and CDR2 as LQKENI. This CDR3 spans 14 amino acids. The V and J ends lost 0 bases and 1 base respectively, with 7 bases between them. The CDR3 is CASSPPSRSYEQYF. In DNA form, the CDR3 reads TGTGCCAGCTCACCACCCTCCAGATCCTACGAGCAGTACTTC.

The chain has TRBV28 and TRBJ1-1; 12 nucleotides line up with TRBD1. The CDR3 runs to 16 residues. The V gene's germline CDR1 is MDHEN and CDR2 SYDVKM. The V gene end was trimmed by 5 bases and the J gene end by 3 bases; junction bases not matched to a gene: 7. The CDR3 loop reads CASSSPGQGADTEAFF. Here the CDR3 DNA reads TGTGCCAGCAGTAGCCCGGGACAGGGGGCCGACACTGAAGCTTTCTTT.